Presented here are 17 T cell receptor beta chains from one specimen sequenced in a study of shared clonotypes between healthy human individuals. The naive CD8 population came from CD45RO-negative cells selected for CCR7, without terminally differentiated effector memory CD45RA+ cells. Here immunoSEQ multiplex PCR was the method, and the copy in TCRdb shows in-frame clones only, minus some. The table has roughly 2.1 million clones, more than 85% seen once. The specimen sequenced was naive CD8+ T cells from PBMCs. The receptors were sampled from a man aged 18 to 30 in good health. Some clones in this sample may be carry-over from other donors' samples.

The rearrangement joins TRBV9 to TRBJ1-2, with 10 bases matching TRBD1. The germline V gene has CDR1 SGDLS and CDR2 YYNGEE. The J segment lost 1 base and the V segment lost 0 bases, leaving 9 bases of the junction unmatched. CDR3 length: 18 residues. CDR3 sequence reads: CASSVAPTRDRGNYGYTF. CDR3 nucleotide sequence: TGTGCCAGCAGCGTAGCTCCGACCCGGGACAGGGGTAACTATGGCTACACCTTC.

The CDR3 DNA is TGTGCCAGCAGCCAATCAGGAGTCGACGGGTACAATGAGCAGTTCTTC. Translation: CASSQSGVDGYNEQFF. V usage is TRBV11-2 and J usage is TRBJ2-1, with no clear D. Germline CDR1 SGHAT, CDR2 FQNNGV. The CDR3 has 16 amino acids. V was shortened by 5 bases and J by 4 bases, with 18 bases between the two germline ends.

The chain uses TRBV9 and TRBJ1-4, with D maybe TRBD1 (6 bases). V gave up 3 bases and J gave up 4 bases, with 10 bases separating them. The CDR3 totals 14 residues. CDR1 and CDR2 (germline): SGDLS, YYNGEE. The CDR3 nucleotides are TGTGCCAGCAGCGAACAGGGCCTTAATGAAAAACTGTTTTTT. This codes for CASSEQGLNEKLFF.

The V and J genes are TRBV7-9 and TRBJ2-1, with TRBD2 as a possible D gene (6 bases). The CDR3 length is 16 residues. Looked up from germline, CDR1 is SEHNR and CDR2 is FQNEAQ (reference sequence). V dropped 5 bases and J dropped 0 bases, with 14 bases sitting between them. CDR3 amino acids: CASSPRDSHSYNEQFF. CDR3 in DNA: TGTGCCAGCAGCCCGAGGGACTCCCACTCCTACAATGAGCAGTTCTTC. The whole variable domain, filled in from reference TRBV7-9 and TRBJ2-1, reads DTGVSQNPRHKITKRGQNVTFRCDPISEHNRLYWYRQTLGQGPEFLTYFQNEAQLEKSRLLSDRFSAERPKGSFSTLEIQRTEQGDSAMYLCASSPRDSHSYNEQFFGPGTRLTVL.

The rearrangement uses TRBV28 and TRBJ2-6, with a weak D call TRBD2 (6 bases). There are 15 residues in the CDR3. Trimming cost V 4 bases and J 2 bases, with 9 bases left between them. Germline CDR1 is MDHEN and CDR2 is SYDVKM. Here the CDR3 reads CASSWRGTGANVLTF. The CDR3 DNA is TGTGCCAGCAGTTGGAGGGGAACTGGGGCCAACGTCCTGACTTTC.

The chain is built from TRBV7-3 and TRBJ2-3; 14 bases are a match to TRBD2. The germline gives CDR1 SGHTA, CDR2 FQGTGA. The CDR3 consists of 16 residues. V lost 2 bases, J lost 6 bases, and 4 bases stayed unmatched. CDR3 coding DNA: TGTGCCAGCAGCTTAGGGACTAGCGGGAGATTTGATACGCAGTATTTT. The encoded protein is CASSLGTSGRFDTQYF.

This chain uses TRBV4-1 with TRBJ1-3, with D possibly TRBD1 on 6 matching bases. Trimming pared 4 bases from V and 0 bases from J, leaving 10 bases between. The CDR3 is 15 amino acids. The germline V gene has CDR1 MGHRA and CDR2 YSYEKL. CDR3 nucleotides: TGCGCCAGCAGCCGAGACAGGAGCTCTGGAAACACCATATATTTT. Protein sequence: CASSRDRSSGNTIYF.

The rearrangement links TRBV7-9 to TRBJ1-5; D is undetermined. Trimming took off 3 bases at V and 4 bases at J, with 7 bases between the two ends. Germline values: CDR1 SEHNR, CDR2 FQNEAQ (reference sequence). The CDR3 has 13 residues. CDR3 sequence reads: CASSLRQNQPQHF. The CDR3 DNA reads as TGTGCCAGCAGCTTGCGCCAAAATCAGCCCCAGCATTTT.

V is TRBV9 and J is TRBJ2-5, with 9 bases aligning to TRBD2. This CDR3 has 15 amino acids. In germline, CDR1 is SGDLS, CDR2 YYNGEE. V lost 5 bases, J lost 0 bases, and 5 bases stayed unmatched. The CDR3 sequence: CASRRSGRNQETQYF. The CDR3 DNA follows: TGTGCCAGCAGGCGCAGCGGGAGGAACCAAGAGACCCAGTACTTC.

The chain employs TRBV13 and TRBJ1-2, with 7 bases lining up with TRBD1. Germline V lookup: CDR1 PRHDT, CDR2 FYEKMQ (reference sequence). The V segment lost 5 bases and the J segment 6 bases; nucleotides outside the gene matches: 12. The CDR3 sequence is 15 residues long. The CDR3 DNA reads TGTGCCAGCAGCACGCGGACAGGCGATTCAGATGGCTACACCTTC. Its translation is CASSTRTGDSDGYTF.

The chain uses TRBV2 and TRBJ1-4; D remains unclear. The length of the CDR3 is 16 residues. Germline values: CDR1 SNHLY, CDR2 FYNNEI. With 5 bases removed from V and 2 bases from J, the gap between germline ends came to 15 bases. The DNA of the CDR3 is TGTGCCAGCAGTCAATATCTTGAGTGGACTAATGAAAAACTGTTTTTT. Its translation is CASSQYLEWTNEKLFF.

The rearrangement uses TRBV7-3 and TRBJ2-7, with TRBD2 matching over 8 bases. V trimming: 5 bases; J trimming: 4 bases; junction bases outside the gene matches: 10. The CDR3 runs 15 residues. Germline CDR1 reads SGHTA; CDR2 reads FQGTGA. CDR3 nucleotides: TGTGCCAGCAGCACCCGAGAGCGGGAGTTGTACGAGCAGTACTTC. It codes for CASSTRERELYEQYF.

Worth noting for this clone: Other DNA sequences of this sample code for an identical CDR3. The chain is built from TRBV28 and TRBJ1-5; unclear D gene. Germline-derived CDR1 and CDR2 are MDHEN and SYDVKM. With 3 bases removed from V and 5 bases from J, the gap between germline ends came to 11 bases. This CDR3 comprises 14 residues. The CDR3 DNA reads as TGTGCCAGCAGTTTGGGCAGAGCGGATCAGCCCCAGCATTTT. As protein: CASSLGRADQPQHF. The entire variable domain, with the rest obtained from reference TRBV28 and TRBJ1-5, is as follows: DVKVTQSSRYLVKRTGEKVFLECVQDMDHENMFWYRQDPGLGLRLIYFSYDVKMKEKGDIPEGYSVSREKKERFSLILESASTNQTSMYLCASSLGRADQPQHFGDGTRLSIL.

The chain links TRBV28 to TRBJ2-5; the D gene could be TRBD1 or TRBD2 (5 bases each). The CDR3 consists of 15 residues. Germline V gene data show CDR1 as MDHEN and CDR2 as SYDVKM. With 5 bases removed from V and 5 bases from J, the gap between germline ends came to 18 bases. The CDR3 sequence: CASSLTRVRGETQYF. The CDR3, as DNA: TGTGCCAGCAGTCTTACCAGGGTGAGGGGTGAGACCCAGTACTTC.

In nucleotides, the CDR3 is TGCGCCAGCAGCCTAACCGGACTAGCGGGAGGCGCAAGCATACCAGACGAGCAGTACTTC. It codes for CASSLTGLAGGASIPDEQYF. This chain joins TRBV4-1 and TRBJ2-7, with 14 bases matching TRBD2. The CDR3 consists of 20 residues. V shed 4 bases and J 5 bases; nucleotides not matched to a gene: 19. The germline V gene has CDR1 MGHRA and CDR2 YSYEKL.

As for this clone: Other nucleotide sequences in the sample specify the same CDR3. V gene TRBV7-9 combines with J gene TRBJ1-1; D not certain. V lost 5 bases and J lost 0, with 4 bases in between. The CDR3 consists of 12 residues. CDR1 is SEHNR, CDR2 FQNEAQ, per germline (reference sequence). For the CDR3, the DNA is TGTGCCAGCAGCCGTGTGAACACTGAAGCTTTCTTT. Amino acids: CASSRVNTEAFF.

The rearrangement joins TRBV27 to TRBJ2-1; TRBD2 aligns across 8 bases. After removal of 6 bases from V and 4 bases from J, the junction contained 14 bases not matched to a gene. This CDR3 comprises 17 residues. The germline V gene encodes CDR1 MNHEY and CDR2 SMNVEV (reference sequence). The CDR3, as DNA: TGTGCCAGCAGCCCCCCGAAGAGCGGGAGTTGGTACAATGAGCAGTTCTTC. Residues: CASSPPKSGSWYNEQFF.